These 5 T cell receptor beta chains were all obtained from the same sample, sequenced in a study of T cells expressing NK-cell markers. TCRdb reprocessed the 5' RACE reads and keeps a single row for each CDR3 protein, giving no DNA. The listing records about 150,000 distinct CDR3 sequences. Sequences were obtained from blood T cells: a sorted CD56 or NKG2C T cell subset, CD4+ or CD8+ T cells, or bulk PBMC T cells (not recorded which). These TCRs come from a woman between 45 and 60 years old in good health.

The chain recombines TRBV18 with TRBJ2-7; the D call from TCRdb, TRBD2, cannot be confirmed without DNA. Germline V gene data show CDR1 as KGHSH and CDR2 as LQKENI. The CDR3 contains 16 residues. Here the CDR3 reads CASSPAGLAGTYEQYF. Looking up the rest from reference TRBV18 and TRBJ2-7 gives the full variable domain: NAGVMQNPRHLVRRRGQEARLRCSPMKGHSHVYWYRQLPEEGLKFMVYLQKENIIDESGMPKERFSAEFPKEGPSILRIQQVVRGDSAAYFCASSPAGLAGTYEQYFGPGTRLTVT.

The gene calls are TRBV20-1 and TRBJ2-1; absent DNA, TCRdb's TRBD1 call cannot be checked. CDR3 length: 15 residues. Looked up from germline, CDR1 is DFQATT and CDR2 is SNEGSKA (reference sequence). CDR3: CSARDLKGELDEQFF.

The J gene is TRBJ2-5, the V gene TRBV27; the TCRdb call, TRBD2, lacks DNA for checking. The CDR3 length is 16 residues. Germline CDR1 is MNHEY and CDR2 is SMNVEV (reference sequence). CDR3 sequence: CASSLFGSLDQETQYF.

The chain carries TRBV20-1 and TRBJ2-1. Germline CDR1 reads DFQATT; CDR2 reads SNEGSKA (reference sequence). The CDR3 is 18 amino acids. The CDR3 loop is CSARGTTEAGGSYNEQFF.

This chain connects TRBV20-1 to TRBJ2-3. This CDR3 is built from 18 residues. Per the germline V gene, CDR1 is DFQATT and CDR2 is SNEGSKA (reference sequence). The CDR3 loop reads CSARDLASHGASTDTQYF.